This T cell receptor beta chain came from a study of post-analysis software for immune sequencing data. Study as a whole: Included among the disease courses, which were recorded for the cohort, were relapsing-remitting, secondary progressive and progressive-relapsing multiple sclerosis.

In its sample, this clonotype was seen many times. What it recognizes is unknown. Libraries were made from TCR beta cDNA, and they carried unique molecular identifiers. TCRdb re-called the PCR reads with MiXCR, one entry per CDR3 protein. The sample records over 150,000 distinct CDR3 sequences, 35% to 40% being singletons. Broader study findings: F-measure co-clustering was strong for batch-matched samples. Significantly decreased normalized Chao1 diversity was recorded for multiple sclerosis patients relative to controls.

This specimen consisted of blood, obtained after autologous hematopoietic stem cell transplantation. The source of this sequence is a girl under 18 with multiple sclerosis.

The CDR3 spells CASSFKTSGIQYF. CDR3 DNA sequence: TGTGCCAGCAGCTTTAAAACGTCCGGCATTCAGTACTTC. The chain combines TRBV7-2 with TRBJ2-4; D uncertain. The CDR3 covers 13 residues. Between the trimmed V and J ends, which lost 3 bases and 9 bases, there was a span of 12 bases. The germline V gene has CDR1 SGHTA and CDR2 FQGNSA.